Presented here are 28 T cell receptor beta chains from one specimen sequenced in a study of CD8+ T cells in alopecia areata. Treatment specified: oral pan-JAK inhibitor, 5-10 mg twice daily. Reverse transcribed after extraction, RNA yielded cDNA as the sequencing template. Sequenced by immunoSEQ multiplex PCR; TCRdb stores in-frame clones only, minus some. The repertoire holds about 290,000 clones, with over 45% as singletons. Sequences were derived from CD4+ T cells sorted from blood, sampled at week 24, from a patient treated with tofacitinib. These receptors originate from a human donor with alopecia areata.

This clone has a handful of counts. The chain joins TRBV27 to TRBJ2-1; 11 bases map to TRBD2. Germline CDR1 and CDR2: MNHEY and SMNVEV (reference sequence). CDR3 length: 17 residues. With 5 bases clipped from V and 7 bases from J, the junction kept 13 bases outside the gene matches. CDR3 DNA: TGTGCCAGCAGTAAACAATTAATAGCGGGGGGGCCGAATGAGCAGTTCTTC. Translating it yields CASSKQLIAGGPNEQFF.

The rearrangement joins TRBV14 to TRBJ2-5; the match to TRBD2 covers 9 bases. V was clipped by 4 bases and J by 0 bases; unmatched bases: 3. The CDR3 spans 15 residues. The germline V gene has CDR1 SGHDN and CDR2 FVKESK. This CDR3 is CASSRGGGDQETQYF. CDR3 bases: TGTGCCAGCAGCCGAGGCGGGGGGGACCAAGAGACCCAGTACTTC.

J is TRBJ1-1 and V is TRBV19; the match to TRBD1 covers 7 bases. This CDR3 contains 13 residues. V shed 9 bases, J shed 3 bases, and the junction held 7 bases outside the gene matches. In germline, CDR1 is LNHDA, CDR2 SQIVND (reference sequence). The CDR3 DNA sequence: TGTGCCAGCACCGGGACAGCATACACTGAAGCTTTCTTT. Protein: CASTGTAYTEAFF.

CDR3 DNA sequence: TGTGCCAGCAGCCCCGGCGGGGAGGTACGAGGCTACACCTTC. Protein sequence: CASSPGGEVRGYTF. This chain connects TRBV5-4 to TRBJ1-2; no clear D gene. The CDR3 loop spans 14 amino acids. Trimming removed 4 bases from V and 8 bases from J, with 18 bases in between. In germline, CDR1 is SGHNT, CDR2 YYREEE (reference sequence).

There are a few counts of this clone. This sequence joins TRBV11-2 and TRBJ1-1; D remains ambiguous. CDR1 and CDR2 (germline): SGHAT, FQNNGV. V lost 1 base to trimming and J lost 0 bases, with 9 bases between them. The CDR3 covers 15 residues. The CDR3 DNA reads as TGTGCCAGCAGCTTAGCAGGCGGCCTGAACACTGAAGCTTTCTTT. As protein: CASSLAGGLNTEAFF.

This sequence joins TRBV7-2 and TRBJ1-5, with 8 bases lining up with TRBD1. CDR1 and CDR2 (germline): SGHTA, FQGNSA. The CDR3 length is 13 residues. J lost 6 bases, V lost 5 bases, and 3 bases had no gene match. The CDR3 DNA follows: TGTGCCAGCAGCGCCGACAGGGGTCAGCCCCAGCATTTT. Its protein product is CASSADRGQPQHF.

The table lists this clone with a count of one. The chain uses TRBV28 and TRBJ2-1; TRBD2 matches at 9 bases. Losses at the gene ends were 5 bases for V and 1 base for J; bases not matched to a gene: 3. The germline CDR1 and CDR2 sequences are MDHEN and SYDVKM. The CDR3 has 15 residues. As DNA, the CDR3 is TGTGCCAGCAGTGCGCTAGCGGGGTCCTACAATGAGCAGTTCTTC. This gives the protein CASSALAGSYNEQFF.

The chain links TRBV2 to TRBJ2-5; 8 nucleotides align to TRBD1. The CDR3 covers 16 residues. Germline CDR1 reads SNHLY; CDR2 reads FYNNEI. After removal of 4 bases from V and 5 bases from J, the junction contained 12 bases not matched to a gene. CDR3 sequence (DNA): TGTGCCAGCAGTGCTACCGGGACAGGCGGCGGGGAGACCCAGTACTTC. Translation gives CASSATGTGGGETQYF.

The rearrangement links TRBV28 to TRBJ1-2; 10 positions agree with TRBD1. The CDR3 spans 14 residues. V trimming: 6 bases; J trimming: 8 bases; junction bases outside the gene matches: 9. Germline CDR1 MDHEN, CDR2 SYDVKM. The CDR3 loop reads CASSRPGQGFGYTF. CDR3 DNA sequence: TGTGCCAGCAGCCGCCCGGGACAGGGGTTCGGCTACACCTTC.

CDR3 DNA: TGTGCCAGCATGAGAGCGGGGGCAGATACGCAGTATTTT. Amino acids: CASMRAGADTQYF. The chain recombines TRBV28 with TRBJ2-3; 8 bases match TRBD2. CDR1 MDHEN and CDR2 SYDVKM come from the germline V gene. V gave up 7 bases and J gave up 4 bases; unmatched junction bases: 4. The CDR3 sequence is 13 residues long.

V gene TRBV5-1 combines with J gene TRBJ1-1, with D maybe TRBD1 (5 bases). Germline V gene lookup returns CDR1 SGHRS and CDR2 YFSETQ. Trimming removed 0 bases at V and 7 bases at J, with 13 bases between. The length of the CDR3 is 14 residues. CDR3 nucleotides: TGCGCCAGCAGCTTGGGACAGCATACAGGTGAAGCTTTCTTT. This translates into CASSLGQHTGEAFF. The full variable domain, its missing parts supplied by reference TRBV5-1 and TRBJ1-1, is KAGVTQTPRYLIKTRGQQVTLSCSPISGHRSVSWYQQTPGQGLQFLFEYFSETQRNKGNFPGRFSGRQFSNSRSEMNVSTLELGDSALYLCASSLGQHTGEAFFGQGTRLTVV.

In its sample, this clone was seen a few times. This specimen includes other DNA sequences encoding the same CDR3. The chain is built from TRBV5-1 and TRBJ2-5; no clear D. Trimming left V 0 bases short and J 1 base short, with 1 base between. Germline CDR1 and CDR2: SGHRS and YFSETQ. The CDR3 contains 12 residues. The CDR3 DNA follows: TGCGCCAGCAGCTTGGTCCAAGAGACCCAGTACTTC. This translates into CASSLVQETQYF.

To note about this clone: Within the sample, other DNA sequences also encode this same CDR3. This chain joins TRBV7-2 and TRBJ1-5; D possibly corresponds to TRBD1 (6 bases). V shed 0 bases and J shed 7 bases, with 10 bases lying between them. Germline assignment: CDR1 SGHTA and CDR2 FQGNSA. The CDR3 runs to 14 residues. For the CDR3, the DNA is TGTGCCAGCAGCTTAGCCGGGGGCGGACAGCCCCAGCATTTT. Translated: CASSLAGGGQPQHF.

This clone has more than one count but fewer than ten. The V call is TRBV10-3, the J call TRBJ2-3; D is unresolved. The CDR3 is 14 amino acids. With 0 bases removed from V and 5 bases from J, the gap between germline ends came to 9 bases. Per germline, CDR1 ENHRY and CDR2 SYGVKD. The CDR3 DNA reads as TGTGCCATCAGTGAGTCGATCAGCGTAGATACGCAGTATTTT. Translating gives CAISESISVDTQYF.

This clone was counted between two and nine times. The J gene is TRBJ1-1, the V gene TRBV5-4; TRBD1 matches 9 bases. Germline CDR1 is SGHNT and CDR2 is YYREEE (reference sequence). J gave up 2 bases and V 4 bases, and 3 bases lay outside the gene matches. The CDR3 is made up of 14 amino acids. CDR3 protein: CASSPTGGNTEAFF. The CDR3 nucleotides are TGTGCCAGCAGCCCCACAGGGGGCAACACTGAAGCTTTCTTT.

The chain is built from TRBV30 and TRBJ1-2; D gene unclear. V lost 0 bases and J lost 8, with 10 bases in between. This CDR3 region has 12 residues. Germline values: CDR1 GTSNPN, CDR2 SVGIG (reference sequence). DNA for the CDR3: TGTGCCTGGAGTGTAGGTCGTAAAGGCTACACCTTC. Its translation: CAWSVGRKGYTF.

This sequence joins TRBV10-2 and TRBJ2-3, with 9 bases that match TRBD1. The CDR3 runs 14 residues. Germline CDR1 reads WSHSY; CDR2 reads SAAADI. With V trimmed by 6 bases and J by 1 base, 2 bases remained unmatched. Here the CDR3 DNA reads TGCGCCAGCAGGAGGACAGGGGGCACAGATACGCAGTATTTT. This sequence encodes CASRRTGGTDTQYF.

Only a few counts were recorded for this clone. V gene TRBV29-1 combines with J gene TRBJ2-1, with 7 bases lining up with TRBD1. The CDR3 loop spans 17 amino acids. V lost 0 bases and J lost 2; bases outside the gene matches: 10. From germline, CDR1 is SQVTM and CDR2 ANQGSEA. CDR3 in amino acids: CSVEDPLTGQAYNEQFF. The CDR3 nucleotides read TGCAGCGTTGAAGATCCTCTGACAGGGCAGGCCTACAATGAGCAGTTCTTC.

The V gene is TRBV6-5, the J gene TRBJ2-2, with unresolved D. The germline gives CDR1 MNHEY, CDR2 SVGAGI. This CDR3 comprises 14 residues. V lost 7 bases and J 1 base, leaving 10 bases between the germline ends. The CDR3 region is CASTQTLNTGELFF. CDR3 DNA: TGTGCCAGCACCCAAACATTGAACACCGGGGAGCTGTTTTTT.

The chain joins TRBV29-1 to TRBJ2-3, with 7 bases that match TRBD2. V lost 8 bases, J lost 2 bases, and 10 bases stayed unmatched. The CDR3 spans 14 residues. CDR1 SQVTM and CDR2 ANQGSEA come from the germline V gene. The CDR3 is CSPQRGSFTDTQYF. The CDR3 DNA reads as TGCAGCCCCCAGCGGGGATCGTTCACAGATACGCAGTATTTT.

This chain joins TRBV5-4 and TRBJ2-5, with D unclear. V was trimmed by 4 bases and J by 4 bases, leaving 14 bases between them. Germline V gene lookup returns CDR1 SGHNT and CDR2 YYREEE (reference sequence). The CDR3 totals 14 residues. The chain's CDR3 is CASSLSVSGETQYF. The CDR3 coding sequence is TGTGCCAGCAGCCTGAGCGTTTCCGGAGAGACCCAGTACTTC.

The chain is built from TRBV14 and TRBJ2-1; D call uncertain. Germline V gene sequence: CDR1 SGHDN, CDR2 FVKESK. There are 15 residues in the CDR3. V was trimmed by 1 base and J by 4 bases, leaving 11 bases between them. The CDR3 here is CASSQGSSQYNEQFF. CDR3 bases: TGTGCCAGCAGCCAAGGATCTTCACAGTACAATGAGCAGTTCTTC.

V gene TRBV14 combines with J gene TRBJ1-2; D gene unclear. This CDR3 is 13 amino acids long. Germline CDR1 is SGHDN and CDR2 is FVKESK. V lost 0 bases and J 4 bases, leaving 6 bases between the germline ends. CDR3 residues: CASSQDEGYGYTF. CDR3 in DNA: TGTGCCAGCAGCCAAGATGAGGGCTATGGCTACACCTTC.

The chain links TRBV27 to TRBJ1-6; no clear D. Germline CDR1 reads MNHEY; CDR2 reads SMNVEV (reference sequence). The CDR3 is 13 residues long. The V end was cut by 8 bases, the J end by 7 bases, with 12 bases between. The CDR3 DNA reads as TGTGCCAGCGGGATCGGGGTGAATTCACCCCTCCACTTT. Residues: CASGIGVNSPLHF.

The CDR3 is CASSTLAGNEQFF. CDR3 coding DNA: TGTGCCAGCAGCACTTTAGCGGGGAACGAGCAGTTCTTC. This rearrangement joins TRBV14 to TRBJ2-1; 8 nucleotides align to TRBD2. Germline V gene lookup returns CDR1 SGHDN and CDR2 FVKESK. The V segment lost 5 bases and the J segment 10 bases; nucleotides outside the gene matches: 7. This CDR3 region has 13 residues.

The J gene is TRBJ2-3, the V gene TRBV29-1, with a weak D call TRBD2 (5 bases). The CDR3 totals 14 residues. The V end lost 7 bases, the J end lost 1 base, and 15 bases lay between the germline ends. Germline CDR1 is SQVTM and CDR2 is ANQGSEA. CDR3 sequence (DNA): TGCAGCGATGACGGACTGGCCGGCACAGATACGCAGTATTTT. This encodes CSDDGLAGTDTQYF.

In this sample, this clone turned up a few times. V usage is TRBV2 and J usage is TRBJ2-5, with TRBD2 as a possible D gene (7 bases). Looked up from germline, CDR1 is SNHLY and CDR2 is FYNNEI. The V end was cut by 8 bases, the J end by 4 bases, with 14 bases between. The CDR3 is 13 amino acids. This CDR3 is CASGGAGRETQYF. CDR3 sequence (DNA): TGTGCCAGCGGGGGGGCCGGGAGAGAGACCCAGTACTTC.

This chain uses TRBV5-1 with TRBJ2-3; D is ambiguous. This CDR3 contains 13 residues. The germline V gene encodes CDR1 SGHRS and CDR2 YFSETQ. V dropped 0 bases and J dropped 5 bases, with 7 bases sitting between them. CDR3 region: CASSLESVDTQYF. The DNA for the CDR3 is TGCGCCAGCAGCTTGGAGTCGGTAGATACGCAGTATTTT.